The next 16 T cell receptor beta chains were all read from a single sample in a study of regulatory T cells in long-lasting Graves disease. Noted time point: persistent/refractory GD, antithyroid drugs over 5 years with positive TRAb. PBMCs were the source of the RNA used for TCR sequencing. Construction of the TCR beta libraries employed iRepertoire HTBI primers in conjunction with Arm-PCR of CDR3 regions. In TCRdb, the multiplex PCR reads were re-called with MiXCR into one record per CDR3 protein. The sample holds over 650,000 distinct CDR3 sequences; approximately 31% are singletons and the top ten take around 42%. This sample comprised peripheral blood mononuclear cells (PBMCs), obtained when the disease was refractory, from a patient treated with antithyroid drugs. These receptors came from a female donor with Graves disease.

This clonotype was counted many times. CDR3 residues: CASRSGVGTYEQYF. CDR3 DNA: TGTGCCAGCAGGTCCGGGGTGGGCACCTACGAGCAGTACTTC. The V and J genes are TRBV12-3 or TRBV12-4 and TRBJ2-7; maybe TRBD2 (5 bases). The CDR3 consists of 14 residues. V was clipped by 6 bases and J by 2 bases, with 14 bases between them.

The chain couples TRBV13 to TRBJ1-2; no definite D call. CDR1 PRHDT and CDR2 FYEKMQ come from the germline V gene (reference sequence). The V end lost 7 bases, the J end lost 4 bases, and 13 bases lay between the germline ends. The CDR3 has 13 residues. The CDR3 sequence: CASITEGGYGYTF. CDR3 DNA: TGTGCCAGCATCACCGAGGGAGGCTATGGCTACACCTTC.

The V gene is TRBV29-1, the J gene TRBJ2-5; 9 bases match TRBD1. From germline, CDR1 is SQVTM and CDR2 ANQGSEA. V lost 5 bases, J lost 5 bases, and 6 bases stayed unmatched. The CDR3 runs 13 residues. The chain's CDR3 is CSVPGTGWETQYF. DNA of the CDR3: TGCAGCGTTCCCGGGACAGGGTGGGAGACCCAGTACTTC.

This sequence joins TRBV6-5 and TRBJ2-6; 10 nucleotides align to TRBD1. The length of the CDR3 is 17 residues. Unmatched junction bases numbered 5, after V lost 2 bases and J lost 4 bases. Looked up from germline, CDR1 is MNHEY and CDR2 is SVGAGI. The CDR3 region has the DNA TGTGCCAGCAGTTACGGGACAGGGGCCGGGGGGGCCAACGTCCTGACTTTC. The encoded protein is CASSYGTGAGGANVLTF.

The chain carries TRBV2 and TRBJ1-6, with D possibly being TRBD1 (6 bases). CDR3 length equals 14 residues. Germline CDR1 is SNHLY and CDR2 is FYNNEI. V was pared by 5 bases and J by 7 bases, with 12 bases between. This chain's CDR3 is CASSPQGRNSPLHF. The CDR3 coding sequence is TGTGCCAGCAGTCCACAGGGTCGCAATTCACCCCTCCACTTT.

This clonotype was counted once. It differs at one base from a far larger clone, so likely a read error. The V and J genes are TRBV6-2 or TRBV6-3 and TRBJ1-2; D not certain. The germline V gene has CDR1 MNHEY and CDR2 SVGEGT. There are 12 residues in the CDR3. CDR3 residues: CASSRSNYDYTF. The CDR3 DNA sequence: TGTGCCAGCAGTCGCAGTAACTATGACTACACCTTC.

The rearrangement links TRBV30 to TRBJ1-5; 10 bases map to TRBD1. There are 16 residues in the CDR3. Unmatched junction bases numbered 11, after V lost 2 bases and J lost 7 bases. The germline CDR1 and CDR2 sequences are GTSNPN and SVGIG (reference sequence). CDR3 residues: CAWSPWGQGSGQPQHF. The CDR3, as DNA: TGTGCCTGGAGTCCTTGGGGACAGGGGAGCGGGCAGCCCCAGCATTTT.

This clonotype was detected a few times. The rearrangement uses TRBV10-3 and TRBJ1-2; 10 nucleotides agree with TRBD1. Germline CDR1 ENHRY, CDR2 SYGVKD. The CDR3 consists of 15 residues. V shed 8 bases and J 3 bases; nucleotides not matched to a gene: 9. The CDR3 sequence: CAIAGTGEGDYGYTF. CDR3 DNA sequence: TGTGCCATCGCCGGGACAGGGGAAGGTGACTATGGCTACACCTTC.

CDR3 in DNA: TGTGCCAGCAGCTCCGGGAAGGGGAATAGCAATCAGCCCCAGCATTTT. Its translation: CASSSGKGNSNQPQHF. The chain carries TRBV7-9 and TRBJ1-5; possible D gene TRBD1, 5 bases. Trimming pared 4 bases from V and 0 bases from J, leaving 13 bases between. The CDR3 extends over 16 amino acids. Germline V gene lookup returns CDR1 SEHNR and CDR2 FQNEAQ (reference sequence).

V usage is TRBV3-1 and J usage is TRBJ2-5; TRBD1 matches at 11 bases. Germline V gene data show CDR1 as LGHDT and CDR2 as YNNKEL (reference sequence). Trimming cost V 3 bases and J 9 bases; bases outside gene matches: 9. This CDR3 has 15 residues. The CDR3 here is CASSQRTGGMEAQYF. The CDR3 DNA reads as TGTGCCAGCAGCCAGAGGACAGGGGGCATGGAGGCCCAGTACTTC.

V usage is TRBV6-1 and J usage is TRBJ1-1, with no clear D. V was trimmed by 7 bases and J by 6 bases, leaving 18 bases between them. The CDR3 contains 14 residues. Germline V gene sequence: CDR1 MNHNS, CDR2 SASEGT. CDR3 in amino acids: CASTLTWRVPEAFF. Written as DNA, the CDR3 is TGTGCCAGCACCCTCACTTGGAGGGTCCCTGAAGCTTTCTTT.

This CDR3 reads CSARSPSLYEQYF. The CDR3 DNA sequence: TGCAGTGCTAGATCCCCTAGCCTCTACGAGCAGTACTTC. The chain uses TRBV20-1 and TRBJ2-7; D might be TRBD2 (5 bases). This CDR3 spans 13 amino acids. In germline, CDR1 is DFQATT, CDR2 SNEGSKA (reference sequence). The germline V and J ends were trimmed by 2 bases and 3 bases, with 11 bases remaining between them.

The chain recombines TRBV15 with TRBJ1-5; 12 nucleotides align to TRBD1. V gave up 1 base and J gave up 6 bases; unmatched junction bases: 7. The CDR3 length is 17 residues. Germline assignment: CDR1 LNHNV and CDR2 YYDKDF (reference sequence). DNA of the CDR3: TGTGCCACCAGCAGAGGGGGGGGGACAGGGGGCGGTCAGCCCCAGCATTTT. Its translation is CATSRGGGTGGGQPQHF.

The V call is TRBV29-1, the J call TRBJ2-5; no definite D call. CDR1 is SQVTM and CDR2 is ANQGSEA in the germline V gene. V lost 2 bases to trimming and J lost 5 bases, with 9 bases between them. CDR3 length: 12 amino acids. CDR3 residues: CSVEKQLETQYF. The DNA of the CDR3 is TGCAGCGTTGAAAAACAGTTGGAGACCCAGTACTTC.

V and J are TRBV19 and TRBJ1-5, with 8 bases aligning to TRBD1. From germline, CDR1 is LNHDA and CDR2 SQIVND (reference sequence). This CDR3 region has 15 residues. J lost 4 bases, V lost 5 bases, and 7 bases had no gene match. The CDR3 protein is CASSASGTGNQPQHF. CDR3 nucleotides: TGTGCCAGTAGTGCCTCCGGGACAGGTAATCAGCCCCAGCATTTT.

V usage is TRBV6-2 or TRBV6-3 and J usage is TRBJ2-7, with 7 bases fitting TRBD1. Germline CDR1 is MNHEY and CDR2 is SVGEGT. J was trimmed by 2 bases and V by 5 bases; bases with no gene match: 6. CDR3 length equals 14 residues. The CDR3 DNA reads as TGTGCCAGCAGTACGCGGACAGGCGCCTACGAGCAGTACTTC. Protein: CASSTRTGAYEQYF.